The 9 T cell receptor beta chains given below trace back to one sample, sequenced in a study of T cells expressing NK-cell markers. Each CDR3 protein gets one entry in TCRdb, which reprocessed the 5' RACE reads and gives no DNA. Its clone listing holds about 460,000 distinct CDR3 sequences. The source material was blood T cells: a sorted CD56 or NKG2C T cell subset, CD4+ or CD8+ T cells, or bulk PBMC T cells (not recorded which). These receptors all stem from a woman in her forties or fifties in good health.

The CDR3: CASSFIGLNYGYTF. The chain has TRBV12-3 or TRBV12-4 and TRBJ1-2. The CDR3 loop spans 14 amino acids.

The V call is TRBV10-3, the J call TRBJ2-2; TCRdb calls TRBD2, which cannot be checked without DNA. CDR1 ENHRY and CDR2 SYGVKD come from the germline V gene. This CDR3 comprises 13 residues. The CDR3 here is CAIATSLAGELFF.

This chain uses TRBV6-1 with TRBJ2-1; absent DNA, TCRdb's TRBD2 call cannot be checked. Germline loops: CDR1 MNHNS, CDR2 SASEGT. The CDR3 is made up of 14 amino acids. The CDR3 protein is CASSRDFLLTEQFF.

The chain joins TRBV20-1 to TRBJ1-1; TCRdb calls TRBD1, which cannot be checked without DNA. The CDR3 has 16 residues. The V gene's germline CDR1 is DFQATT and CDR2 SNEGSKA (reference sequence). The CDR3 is CSARNPFVTGNTEAFF.

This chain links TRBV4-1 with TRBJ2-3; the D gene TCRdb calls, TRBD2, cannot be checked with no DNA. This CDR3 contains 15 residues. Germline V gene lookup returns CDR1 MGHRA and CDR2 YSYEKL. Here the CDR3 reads CASSQQAGTTDTQYF.

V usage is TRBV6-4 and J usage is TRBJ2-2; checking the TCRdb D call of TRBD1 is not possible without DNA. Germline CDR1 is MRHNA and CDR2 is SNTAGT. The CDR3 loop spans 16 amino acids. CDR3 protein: CASSETWGERTGELFF.

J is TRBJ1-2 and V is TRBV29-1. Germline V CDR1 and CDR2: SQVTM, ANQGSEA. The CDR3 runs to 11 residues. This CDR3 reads CSALGPYGYTF. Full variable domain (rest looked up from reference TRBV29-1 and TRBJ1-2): SAVISQKPSRDICQRGTSLTIQCQVDSQVTMMFWYRQQPGQSLTLIATANQGSEATYESGFVIDKFPISRPNLTFSTLTVSNMSPEDSSIYLCSALGPYGYTFGSGTRLTVV.

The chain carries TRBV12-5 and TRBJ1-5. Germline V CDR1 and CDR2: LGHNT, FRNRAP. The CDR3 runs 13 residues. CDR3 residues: CARNETSNQPQHF.

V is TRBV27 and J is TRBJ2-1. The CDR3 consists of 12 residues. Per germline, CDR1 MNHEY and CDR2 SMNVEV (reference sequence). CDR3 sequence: CASEDVYNEQFF.